This T cell receptor (beta chain) was captured in a study of immune heterogeneity within non-small cell lung tumors. Findings and caveats of the study: Identical dominant CDR3 beta clonotypes were found repeatedly across the tumor sites of a single patient, and these appeared alongside high-frequency clones that were unique to particular tumor locations.

The starting template was genomic DNA from bulk tumor, about 600 ng per sample. Multiple biopsies spaced far apart were taken from each primary tumor during surgery. Samples came from untreated patients having curative surgery for newly diagnosed non-small cell lung cancer. In the case of this clonotype: Its cognate antigen is unknown.

Germline CDR1 SGHAT, CDR2 FQNNGV. This CDR3 spans 13 amino acids. V lost 5 bases to trimming and J lost 13 bases; unmatched junction nucleotides: 10. TCR beta CDR3 was amplified by multiplex PCR, first round ten to eleven cycles, 32 V and 13 J primers. Each CDR3 protein is one row after TCRdb ran MiXCR on the multiplex PCR reads. The repertoire consists of about 2,800 distinct CDR3 sequences, with 45% occurring once and the leading ten covering around 8.5%. The sample taken for sequencing was lung tumor tissue. The chain has TRBV11-2 and TRBJ2-1, with 8 bases fitting TRBD1. This receptor was identified in a woman aged 55-75 years with non-small cell lung cancer. CDR3: CASSRNPTGGQFF. The DNA of the CDR3 is TGTGCCAGCAGCCGAAATCCCACAGGGGGTCAGTTCTTC. The full variable domain, in which reference TRBV11-2 and TRBJ2-1 provide the parts outside the CDR3, is EAGVAQSPRYKIIEKRQSVAFWCNPISGHATLYWYQQILGQGPKLLIQFQNNGVVDDSQLPKDRFSAERLKGVDSTLKIQPAKLEDSAVYLCASSRNPTGGQFFGPGTRLTVL.